One sample yielded the 27 T cell receptor beta chains listed below, sequenced in a study of response to subunit inactivated influenza vaccine. TCRdb re-analysed the RT-PCR reads in MiXCR, keeping a single row per CDR3 protein. The sample lists 630,000 or so distinct CDR3 sequences, approximately 14% occurring once. Specimen: PBMCs from blood, collected about 13 days after vaccination. These receptors were collected from a man aged 50-60 years who received an inactivated influenza vaccine.

The chain uses TRBV29-1 and TRBJ2-7; 12 bases map to TRBD2. Germline trimming cut 6 bases from V and 3 bases from J; bases unmatched to any gene: 6. The CDR3 extends over 14 amino acids. From germline, CDR1 is SQVTM and CDR2 ANQGSEA. The CDR3 DNA is TGCAGCGTGGCCGGACTAGCGGGAAACTACGAGCAGTACTTC. Its translation is CSVAGLAGNYEQYF.

This clonotype was counted a few times. This sequence joins TRBV28 and TRBJ1-5, with TRBD1 identical over 10 bases. V gave up 10 bases and J gave up 7 bases; unmatched junction bases: 13. There are 15 residues in the CDR3. Germline V gives CDR1 MDHEN, CDR2 SYDVKM. DNA of the CDR3: TGTGCCATCGAGGACAGGGGGATCCGCGGGCAGCCCCAGCATTTT. It translates to CAIEDRGIRGQPQHF.

In its sample, this clonotype was seen a few times. The J gene is TRBJ1-5, the V gene TRBV28; D unclear. The germline V gene encodes CDR1 MDHEN and CDR2 SYDVKM. With 3 bases removed from V and 0 bases from J, the gap between germline ends came to 6 bases. The CDR3 covers 14 residues. The CDR3 loop reads CASSFSYSNQPQHF. CDR3 in DNA: TGTGCCAGCAGTTTCAGTTATAGCAATCAGCCCCAGCATTTT.

This chain links TRBV4-3 with TRBJ2-7; D is perhaps TRBD1 (6 bases). The V end was cut by 4 bases, the J end by 6 bases, with 16 bases between. Germline CDR1 reads LGHNA; CDR2 reads YSLEER. The CDR3 has 14 residues. The CDR3 DNA follows: TGCGCCAGCAGCCCTTCGACAGTCAGGGGCGAGCAGTACTTC. Translated: CASSPSTVRGEQYF.

The chain recombines TRBV5-1 with TRBJ2-7; a weak D match, TRBD1 (5 bases). Trimming removed 4 bases at V and 5 bases at J, with 16 bases between. This CDR3 has 14 amino acids. In germline, CDR1 is SGHRS, CDR2 YFSETQ. As DNA, the CDR3 is TGCGCCAGCAGCCAGCAGGGTTCTTGGAACGAGCAGTACTTC. Translated: CASSQQGSWNEQYF.

This chain uses TRBV4-1 with TRBJ2-3; 10 positions agree with TRBD2. Germline V CDR1 and CDR2: MGHRA, YSYEKL. This CDR3 region has 17 residues. The ends lost 2 bases at V and 0 bases at J; junction bases unmatched: 5. Written as DNA, the CDR3 is TGCGCCAGCAGCCAATCGGTAGCGGGGGGAAGCACAGATACGCAGTATTTT. Encoded protein: CASSQSVAGGSTDTQYF.

This clonotype was seen only a few times. V and J are TRBV14 and TRBJ1-2, with 9 bases aligning to TRBD1. Per the germline V gene, CDR1 is SGHDN and CDR2 is FVKESK. The CDR3 loop spans 15 amino acids. V shed 2 bases and J 2 bases; nucleotides not matched to a gene: 3. The CDR3 is CASSQWTGDNYGYTF. For the CDR3, the DNA is TGTGCCAGCAGCCAATGGACAGGGGACAACTATGGCTACACCTTC.

This clonotype was observed a handful of times. This chain uses TRBV6-5 with TRBJ1-5; 7 nucleotides agree with TRBD1. This CDR3 region has 17 residues. J lost 4 bases, V lost 2 bases, and 11 bases had no gene match. Germline lookup yields CDR1 MNHEY and CDR2 SVGAGI. Here the CDR3 DNA reads TGTGCCAGCAGTTACCCCGCAGGGAGGGGACAGAATCAGCCCCAGCATTTT. Encoded protein: CASSYPAGRGQNQPQHF.

In this sample, this clonotype turned up a few times. The chain couples TRBV6-2 or TRBV6-3 to TRBJ2-1; 7 bases are a match to TRBD2. Trimming at V came to 6 bases and at J to 0 bases, leaving 11 bases not matched to a gene. Germline V lookup: CDR1 MNHEY, CDR2 SVGEGT. The CDR3 runs 17 residues. This CDR3 reads CASRQGRATLSYNEQFF. For the CDR3, the DNA is TGTGCCAGCAGGCAAGGGAGGGCCACACTCTCCTACAATGAGCAGTTCTTC.

The rearrangement links TRBV11-2 to TRBJ2-1; 15 bases fit TRBD2. Germline V gene sequence: CDR1 SGHAT, CDR2 FQNNGV. CDR3 length: 20 residues. V dropped 5 bases and J dropped 8; count of bases not matched to a gene: 19. The CDR3 sequence is CASSPRGRGRGLAGGDEQFF. The DNA for the CDR3 is TGTGCCAGCAGCCCAAGGGGAAGGGGACGGGGACTAGCGGGAGGTGATGAGCAGTTCTTC.

This clonotype was observed a handful of times. The gene calls are TRBV29-1 and TRBJ2-1; D assignment may be TRBD1 or TRBD2 (5 bases each). V lost 4 bases to trimming and J lost 4 bases, with 14 bases between them. The CDR3 contains 14 residues. In germline, CDR1 is SQVTM, CDR2 ANQGSEA. The CDR3 spells CSVVRGLPYNEQFF. DNA for the CDR3: TGCAGCGTTGTGAGGGGCCTTCCTTACAATGAGCAGTTCTTC.

The sample holds a few counts of this clonotype. The rearrangement uses TRBV6-1 and TRBJ1-6, with 7 bases aligning to TRBD1. This CDR3 contains 14 residues. With 6 bases clipped from V and 5 bases from J, the junction kept 4 bases outside the gene matches. CDR1 and CDR2 from the germline V gene are MNHNS and SASEGT. The CDR3 spells CASRMGTDNSPLHF. The CDR3 DNA sequence: TGTGCCAGCAGGATGGGGACAGATAATTCACCCCTCCACTTT.

Only a few counts were recorded for this clonotype. The chain links TRBV14 to TRBJ2-6; D perhaps matches TRBD1 (6 bases). V was pared by 5 bases and J by 4 bases, with 18 bases between. The CDR3 spans 17 residues. Germline CDR1 SGHDN, CDR2 FVKESK. CDR3 sequence reads: CASSDLGAVPGANVLTF. Written as DNA, the CDR3 is TGTGCCAGCAGCGACTTGGGGGCAGTCCCCGGGGCCAACGTCCTGACTTTC.

This chain links TRBV11-2 with TRBJ2-7; TRBD1 is a possible D gene (7 bases). The CDR3 spans 18 residues. Per germline, CDR1 SGHAT and CDR2 FQNNGV. The V gene lost 2 bases and the J gene lost 3 bases, with 23 bases spanning the gap. CDR3 bases: TGTGCCAGCAGCTTACTGACAGGGCCGACTAGGGGAGGCTACGAGCAGTACTTC. This translates into CASSLLTGPTRGGYEQYF.

About this clonotype itself: A read error may explain this, as a much larger clone is one base away. The chain combines TRBV30 with TRBJ2-7, with D possibly matching TRBD1 (6 bases). Germline V gene lookup returns CDR1 GTSNPN and CDR2 SVGIG (reference sequence). This CDR3 contains 12 residues. V was clipped by 1 base and J by 10 bases, with 14 bases between them. CDR3 loop: CAWSGEQGAQYF. DNA of the CDR3: TGTGCCTGGAGTGGAGAACAGGGAGCCCAGTACTTC.

This clonotype was seen more than once but under ten times. The chain links TRBV21-1 to TRBJ2-7; TRBD2, as called in the table, went unchecked against the DNA. TRBV21-1 is a known pseudogene. The CDR3 is made up of 15 amino acids. The CDR3 DNA reads TGTGCCAGCAGCAATAGAGGGGCCTCTCGTTACGAGCAGTACTTC. Translated, it gives CASSNRGASRYEQYF.

This clonotype has more than one count but fewer than ten. The V gene is TRBV9, the J gene TRBJ2-1; 13 bases fit TRBD2. The junction had 4 bases not matched to a gene; V was cut back by 4 bases and J by 6 bases. Per germline, CDR1 SGDLS and CDR2 YYNGEE. CDR3 length: 15 amino acids. CDR3 region: CASSTGTSGTNEQFF. Here the CDR3 DNA reads TGTGCCAGCAGCACCGGGACTAGCGGGACCAATGAGCAGTTCTTC.

This clonotype was counted many times. The chain carries TRBV11-2 and TRBJ1-1; D gene unclear. The CDR3 has 13 amino acids. CDR1 is SGHAT, CDR2 FQNNGV, per germline. V lost 2 bases to trimming and J lost 4 bases, with 8 bases between them. The CDR3 here is CASSLWEGTEAFF. Written as DNA, the CDR3 is TGTGCCAGCAGCTTATGGGAAGGCACTGAAGCTTTCTTT.

This clonotype was seen more than once but under ten times. The rearrangement joins TRBV24-1 to TRBJ1-2; 7 positions agree with TRBD1. The germline gives CDR1 KGHDR, CDR2 SFDVKD. Trimming removed 1 base from V and 6 bases from J; junction bases left unmatched: 7. The CDR3 has 15 amino acids. The CDR3 here is CATSDLTGEADGYTF. The CDR3, as DNA: TGTGCCACCAGTGATTTAACAGGGGAGGCAGATGGCTACACCTTC.

This clonotype was seen many times. V is TRBV7-2 and J is TRBJ2-7, with unresolved D. The CDR3 extends over 14 amino acids. CDR1 and CDR2 (germline): SGHTA, FQGNSA. The V end lost 1 base, the J end lost 1 base, and 8 bases lay between the germline ends. The chain's CDR3 is CASSLVPGSYEQYF. The CDR3 coding sequence is TGTGCCAGCAGCTTAGTGCCGGGTTCCTACGAGCAGTACTTC.

The chain is built from TRBV27 and TRBJ2-7, with a possible D match to TRBD2 (6 bases). Germline CDR1 MNHEY, CDR2 SMNVEV (reference sequence). Trimming left V 2 bases short and J 2 bases short, with 13 bases between. The CDR3 runs 15 residues. CDR3 loop: CASSLTVGGPYEQYF. The CDR3 DNA reads as TGTGCCAGCAGTTTAACGGTAGGAGGGCCCTACGAGCAGTACTTC.

The table lists this clonotype with a few counts. The genes are TRBV7-2 and TRBJ1-5; D ambiguous. The length of the CDR3 is 15 residues. Trimming stripped 1 base from V and 2 bases from J, with 9 bases between. From germline, CDR1 is SGHTA and CDR2 FQGNSA. The CDR3 coding sequence is TGTGCCAGCAGCTTAGGCCCAGCCCGCAATCAGCCCCAGCATTTT. It translates to CASSLGPARNQPQHF. The full variable domain, completed using reference TRBV7-2 and TRBJ1-5, is GAGVSQSPSNKVTEKGKDVELRCDPISGHTALYWYRQSLGQGLEFLIYFQGNSAPDKSGLPSDRFSAERTGGSVSTLTIQRTQQEDSAVYLCASSLGPARNQPQHFGDGTRLSIL.

In its sample, this clonotype was seen a few times. The chain uses TRBV11-3 and TRBJ2-1; 7 positions agree with TRBD2. The CDR3 covers 15 residues. Germline V gene lookup returns CDR1 SGHNT and CDR2 YENEEA. V lost 0 bases and J lost 6; bases outside the gene matches: 5. The CDR3: CASSLDSGGVNEQFF. The CDR3 DNA reads as TGTGCCAGCAGCTTAGATTCGGGAGGCGTCAATGAGCAGTTCTTC.

V usage is TRBV6-2 or TRBV6-3 and J usage is TRBJ2-2, with D uncertain. Germline CDR1 MNHEY, CDR2 SVGEGT. V lost 2 bases to trimming and J lost 7 bases, with 11 bases between them. The CDR3 length is 14 residues. Here the CDR3 DNA reads TGTGCCAGCAGTTACCCAACTTCCGTCGGGGAGCTGTTTTTT. It translates to CASSYPTSVGELFF.

The chain carries TRBV7-3 and TRBJ2-5, with D possibly being TRBD1 (5 bases). Germline V CDR1 and CDR2: SGHTA, FQGTGA. V was pared by 2 bases and J by 5 bases, with 18 bases between. There are 16 residues in the CDR3. The CDR3 coding sequence is TGTGCCAGCAGCTTATCTCCCAGGGTGGTGGCGGAGACCCAGTACTTC. This translates into CASSLSPRVVAETQYF.

The chain links TRBV20-1 to TRBJ2-7; D is tentatively TRBD1 or TRBD2 (5 bases each). V was clipped by 2 bases and J by 3 bases, with 11 bases between them. CDR1 DFQATT and CDR2 SNEGSKA come from the germline V gene (reference sequence). The CDR3 covers 13 residues. The CDR3 region is CSARPRDHYEQYF. The CDR3 DNA sequence: TGCAGTGCTAGACCAAGGGACCACTACGAGCAGTACTTC.

The genes are TRBV4-2 and TRBJ1-1; D not certain. There are 14 residues in the CDR3. The ends were cut back, 2 bases at V and 5 bases at J, with 12 bases in the middle. Germline CDR1 and CDR2: LGHNA and YNFKEQ. For the CDR3, the DNA is TGTGCCAGCAGCCAACGGACGATTGTTACTGAAGCTTTCTTT. It specifies CASSQRTIVTEAFF.